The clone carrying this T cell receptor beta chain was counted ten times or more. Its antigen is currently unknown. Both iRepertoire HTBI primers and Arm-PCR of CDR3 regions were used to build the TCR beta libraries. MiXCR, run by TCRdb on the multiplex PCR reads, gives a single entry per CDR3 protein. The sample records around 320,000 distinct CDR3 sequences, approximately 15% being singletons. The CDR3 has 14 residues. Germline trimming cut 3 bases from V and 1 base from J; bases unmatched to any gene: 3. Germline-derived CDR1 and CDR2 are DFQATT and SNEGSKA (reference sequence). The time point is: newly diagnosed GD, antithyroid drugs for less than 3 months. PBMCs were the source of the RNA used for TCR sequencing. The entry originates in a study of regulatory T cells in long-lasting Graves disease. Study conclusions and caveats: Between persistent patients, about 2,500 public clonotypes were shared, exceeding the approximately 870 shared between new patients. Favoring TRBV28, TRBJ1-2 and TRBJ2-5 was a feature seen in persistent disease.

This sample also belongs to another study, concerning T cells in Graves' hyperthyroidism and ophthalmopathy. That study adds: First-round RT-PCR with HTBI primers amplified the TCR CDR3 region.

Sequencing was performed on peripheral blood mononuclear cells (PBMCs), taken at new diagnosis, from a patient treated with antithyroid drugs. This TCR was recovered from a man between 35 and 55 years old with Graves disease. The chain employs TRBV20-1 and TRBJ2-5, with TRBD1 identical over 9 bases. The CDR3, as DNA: TGCAGTGCTAGCCGGGACAGGGTCCAAGAGACCCAGTACTTC. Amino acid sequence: CSASRDRVQETQYF.